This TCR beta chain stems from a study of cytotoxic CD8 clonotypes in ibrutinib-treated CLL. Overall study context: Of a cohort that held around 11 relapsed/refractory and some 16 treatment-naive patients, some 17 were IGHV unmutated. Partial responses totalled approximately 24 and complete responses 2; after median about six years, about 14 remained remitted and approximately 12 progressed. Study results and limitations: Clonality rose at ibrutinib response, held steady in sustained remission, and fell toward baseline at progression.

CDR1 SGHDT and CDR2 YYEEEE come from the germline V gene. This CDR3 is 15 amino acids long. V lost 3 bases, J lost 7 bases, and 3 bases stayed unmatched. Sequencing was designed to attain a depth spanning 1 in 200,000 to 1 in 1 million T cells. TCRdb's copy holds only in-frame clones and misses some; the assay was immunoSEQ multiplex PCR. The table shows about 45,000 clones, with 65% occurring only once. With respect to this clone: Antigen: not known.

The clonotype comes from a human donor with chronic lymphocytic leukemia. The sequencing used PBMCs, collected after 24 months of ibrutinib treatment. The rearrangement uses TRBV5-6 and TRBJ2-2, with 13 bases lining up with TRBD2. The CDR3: CASSSGLAGDGELFF. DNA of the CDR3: TGTGCCAGCAGCTCCGGACTAGCGGGAGACGGGGAGCTGTTTTTT.